The 27 T cell receptor beta chains below were found in one sample sequenced in a study of T cell responses to AZD1222 COVID-19 vaccine. Data came from immunoSEQ multiplex PCR; TCRdb stores just in-frame clones and leaves some out. The repertoire consists of 95,000 to 100,000 clones, with more than 70% occurring once and the leading ten covering roughly 1.4%. This sample comprised peripheral blood, obtained on day 0 of AZD1222 vaccination. The receptors originated from an adult in good health.

The chain couples TRBV28 to TRBJ2-7, with a possible D match to TRBD1 (6 bases). The V gene lost 3 bases and the J gene lost 1 base, with 13 bases spanning the gap. The germline CDR1 and CDR2 sequences are MDHEN and SYDVKM. The CDR3 sequence is 15 residues long. The CDR3 nucleotides read TGTGCCAGCAGTTTGGGGGACATTTCTTCCTACGAGCAGTACTTC. It specifies CASSLGDISSYEQYF.

V gene TRBV19 combines with J gene TRBJ1-5; 11 nucleotides agree with TRBD1. V lost 7 bases and J lost 4; bases outside the gene matches: 6. The CDR3 is 15 residues long. Per the germline V gene, CDR1 is LNHDA and CDR2 is SQIVND (reference sequence). CDR3 bases: TGTGCCAGTAATACCGGGACAGGGGGAAATCAGCCCCAGCATTTT. Translated, it gives CASNTGTGGNQPQHF.

The chain has TRBV5-1 and TRBJ1-6; 10 bases map to TRBD1. Germline V lookup: CDR1 SGHRS, CDR2 YFSETQ. The CDR3 is made up of 15 amino acids. V lost 3 bases to trimming and J lost 6 bases; unmatched junction nucleotides: 3. DNA for the CDR3: TGCGCCAGCAGCTCCGGGACAGGGGCTAATTCACCCCTCCACTTT. It specifies CASSSGTGANSPLHF.

This clone was seen only once. The genes are TRBV2 and TRBJ2-7; TRBD1 might be the D (5 bases). CDR3 size: 14 residues. V dropped 4 bases and J dropped 1 base, with 11 bases sitting between them. Germline V CDR1 and CDR2: SNHLY, FYNNEI. In nucleotides, the CDR3 is TGTGCCAGCAGTGGCATGAGACAGTCCTACGAGCAGTACTTC. Its translation: CASSGMRQSYEQYF.

This sequence joins TRBV13 and TRBJ2-1; 11 positions match TRBD2. J lost 3 bases, V lost 4 bases, and 2 bases had no gene match. This CDR3 has 15 residues. In germline, CDR1 is PRHDT, CDR2 FYEKMQ (reference sequence). The CDR3 DNA reads as TGTGCCAGCAGCTCAACTAGCGGGAGCTACAATGAGCAGTTCTTC. Translating it yields CASSSTSGSYNEQFF.

The chain has TRBV19 and TRBJ2-2; D possibly corresponds to TRBD1 (5 bases). Germline lookup yields CDR1 LNHDA and CDR2 SQIVND (reference sequence). The CDR3 has 16 amino acids. V shed 3 bases and J shed 7 bases, with 18 bases lying between them. This chain's CDR3 is CASSMGQRRRDGELFF. The CDR3 nucleotides read TGTGCCAGTAGTATGGGGCAGCGACGCAGGGACGGGGAGCTGTTTTTT.

The chain recombines TRBV2 with TRBJ2-5; 7 bases map to TRBD2. V was clipped by 3 bases and J by 2 bases; unmatched bases: 6. CDR3 length equals 15 residues. From germline, CDR1 is SNHLY and CDR2 FYNNEI. The CDR3 DNA reads TGTGCCAGCAGTGATATGGGGGGACTACAAGAGACCCAGTACTTC. Translation: CASSDMGGLQETQYF.

The CDR3 DNA reads as TGTGCCAGCAGTTACTCGGGGGTTAACACTGAAGCTTTCTTT. This codes for CASSYSGVNTEAFF. The rearrangement links TRBV6-2 or TRBV6-3 to TRBJ1-1, with D perhaps TRBD1 (5 bases). The germline V gene has CDR1 MNHEY and CDR2 SVGEGT. The CDR3 consists of 14 residues. The V gene lost 0 bases and the J gene lost 2 bases, with 7 bases spanning the gap.

V is TRBV10-3 and J is TRBJ2-7; tentatively, D is TRBD1 (5 bases). CDR3 size: 13 residues. CDR1 is ENHRY, CDR2 SYGVKD, per germline. Trimming cost V 3 bases and J 6 bases, with 12 bases left between them. The CDR3 DNA is TGTGCCATCAGTGAAGGCAGGGAAAGCGAGCAGTACTTC. Amino acid sequence: CAISEGRESEQYF.

The chain links TRBV7-2 to TRBJ2-1, with TRBD2 matching over 8 bases. The germline CDR1 and CDR2 sequences are SGHTA and FQGNSA. V gave up 5 bases and J gave up 0 bases; unmatched junction bases: 6. The CDR3 runs 16 residues. The CDR3 DNA is TGTGCCAGCAGCATCGCGGGAGGCGCCTCCTACAATGAGCAGTTCTTC. It specifies CASSIAGGASYNEQFF. The variable domain in full, completed from reference TRBV7-2 and TRBJ2-1, reads GAGVSQSPSNKVTEKGKDVELRCDPISGHTALYWYRQSLGQGLEFLIYFQGNSAPDKSGLPSDRFSAERTGGSVSTLTIQRTQQEDSAVYLCASSIAGGASYNEQFFGPGTRLTVL.

The gene calls are TRBV21-1 and TRBJ1-1; TRBD1 reflects the table's D call only, with no check against the DNA. TRBV21-1 is flagged as a pseudogene. This CDR3 is 11 amino acids long. CDR3 region: CASSRTGVAFF. The CDR3 DNA follows: TGTGCCAGCAGCAGAACAGGGGTTGCTTTCTTT.

The chain joins TRBV25-1 to TRBJ1-6; TRBD1 might be the D (5 bases). Germline V gene sequence: CDR1 MGHDK, CDR2 SYGVNS. Trimming took 1 base from V and 13 from J, leaving 11 bases between them. CDR3 length: 13 amino acids. The CDR3 reads CASSESGGLPLHF. Written as DNA, the CDR3 is TGTGCCAGCAGTGAATCGGGGGGTCTTCCCCTCCACTTT. Looking up the rest from reference TRBV25-1 and TRBJ1-6 gives the full variable domain: EADIYQTPRYLVIGTGKKITLECSQTMGHDKMYWYQQDPGMELHLIHYSYGVNSTEKGDLSSESTVSRIRTEHFPLTLESARPSHTSQYLCASSESGGLPLHFGNGTRLTVT.

V and J are TRBV7-9 and TRBJ2-1; D possibly corresponds to TRBD1 (7 bases). The CDR3 spans 15 residues. The V gene's germline CDR1 is SEHNR and CDR2 FQNEAQ (reference sequence). V gave up 5 bases and J gave up 2 bases, with 13 bases separating them. This CDR3 is CASSGGQGAYNEQFF. The CDR3 nucleotides read TGTGCCAGCAGCGGGGGGCAGGGGGCCTACAATGAGCAGTTCTTC.

This clone was recorded once. The chain is built from TRBV9 and TRBJ1-1, with D possibly being TRBD1 (6 bases). Germline V lookup: CDR1 SGDLS, CDR2 YYNGEE. The ends were cut back, 0 bases at V and 2 bases at J, with 14 bases in the middle. The CDR3 is 16 residues long. The CDR3 region has the DNA TGTGCCAGCAGCGTAGTACAGGGCGGTTTCAACACTGAAGCTTTCTTT. Translation: CASSVVQGGFNTEAFF.

This clone was detected only once. The V call is TRBV4-1, the J call TRBJ1-5; D gene ambiguous. Trimming cost V 1 base and J 1 base, with 20 bases left between them. The CDR3 covers 19 residues. Germline V gene sequence: CDR1 MGHRA, CDR2 YSYEKL. This chain's CDR3 is CASSQVVFPRTSSNQPQHF. In DNA, the CDR3 is TGCGCCAGCAGCCAAGTGGTCTTCCCCAGGACTTCGAGCAATCAGCCCCAGCATTTT.

The CDR3, as DNA: TGTGCCAGCAGGACAGGGAGCCGGGACACTGAAGCTTTCTTT. Translating gives CASRTGSRDTEAFF. This sequence joins TRBV2 and TRBJ1-1; 7 bases are shared with TRBD1. CDR1 is SNHLY and CDR2 is FYNNEI in the germline V gene. The ends lost 6 bases at V and 3 bases at J; junction bases unmatched: 7. The CDR3 extends over 14 amino acids.

The chain has TRBV10-2 and TRBJ2-7; possible D gene TRBD2, 5 bases. The CDR3 is made up of 15 amino acids. V was clipped by 6 bases and J by 3 bases, with 18 bases between them. Germline V CDR1 and CDR2: WSHSY, SAAADI. CDR3: CASRPRGSKVYEQYF. The CDR3 DNA reads TGCGCCAGCAGACCCCGGGGTTCGAAGGTCTACGAGCAGTACTTC.

The chain links TRBV10-3 to TRBJ2-7, with D possibly called TRBD1 or TRBD2 (5 bases each). Germline V lookup: CDR1 ENHRY, CDR2 SYGVKD. CDR3 size: 15 residues. V was pared by 0 bases and J by 5 bases, with 14 bases between. CDR3 sequence reads: CAISESDPEGNEQYF. The CDR3, as DNA: TGTGCCATCAGTGAGTCCGACCCCGAGGGGAACGAGCAGTACTTC.

The rearrangement joins TRBV5-4 to TRBJ1-3; no definite D call. CDR3 size: 13 residues. Germline V gene lookup returns CDR1 SGHNT and CDR2 YYREEE (reference sequence). Trimming took off 1 base at V and 4 bases at J, with 6 bases between the two ends. CDR3 sequence: CASSLYQGNTIYF. The CDR3 DNA sequence: TGTGCCAGCAGCTTGTATCAGGGAAACACCATATATTTT. The entire variable domain, with the rest obtained from reference TRBV5-4 and TRBJ1-3, is as follows: ETGVTQSPTHLIKTRGQQVTLRCSSQSGHNTVSWYQQALGQGPQFIFQYYREEENGRGNFPPRFSGLQFPNYSSELNVNALELDDSALYLCASSLYQGNTIYFGEGSWLTVV.

In nucleotides, the CDR3 is TGTGCCAGCAGTTACCGTAGAGGGGTCGGGAGGGATGGAAATAGCAATCAGCCCCAGCATTTT. Translating gives CASSYRRGVGRDGNSNQPQHF. V is TRBV27 and J is TRBJ1-5; D possibly corresponds to TRBD1 (5 bases). Germline lookup yields CDR1 MNHEY and CDR2 SMNVEV (reference sequence). V gave up 4 bases and J gave up 0 bases, with 28 bases separating them. The length of the CDR3 is 21 residues.

In DNA, the CDR3 is TGTGCCTGGAGTCAAAACCCTAGGAAGCTGTTTTTT. It codes for CAWSQNPRKLFF. The V and J genes are TRBV30 and TRBJ2-2, with unresolved D. The CDR3 extends over 12 amino acids. Germline values: CDR1 GTSNPN, CDR2 SVGIG (reference sequence). Trimming left V 2 bases short and J 12 bases short, with 13 bases between.

The genes are TRBV7-2 and TRBJ1-2, with TRBD1 matching 10 bases. In germline, CDR1 is SGHTA, CDR2 FQGNSA. V shed 4 bases, J shed 5 bases, and the junction held 7 bases outside the gene matches. The CDR3 totals 15 residues. The CDR3 nucleotides read TGTGCCAGCAGCTATGGCTGGACAGGGGGGTATGGCTACACCTTC. This sequence encodes CASSYGWTGGYGYTF.

This chain joins TRBV27 and TRBJ1-5; D might be TRBD1 (5 bases). The germline V gene encodes CDR1 MNHEY and CDR2 SMNVEV (reference sequence). Between the trimmed V and J ends, which lost 2 bases and 4 bases, there was a span of 15 bases. This CDR3 has 16 amino acids. CDR3 sequence: CASSLVGGGLNQPQHF. In DNA, the CDR3 is TGTGCCAGCAGTTTAGTCGGGGGTGGGCTTAATCAGCCCCAGCATTTT.

The rearrangement links TRBV19 to TRBJ1-2, with D tentatively TRBD1 (5 bases). The CDR3 runs 13 residues. Germline V lookup: CDR1 LNHDA, CDR2 SQIVND (reference sequence). V lost 7 bases and J 3 bases, leaving 12 bases between the germline ends. The CDR3 loop is CASTKTGDYGYTF. The CDR3 bases are TGTGCCAGTACGAAAACAGGCGACTATGGCTACACCTTC.

In the case of this clone: Germline is not matched at one junction end, which may reflect a read error. The gene calls are TRBV7-7 and TRBJ2-2; TRBD1 or TRBD2 may be the D gene (5 bases each). Germline assignment: CDR1 SSHAT and CDR2 FNYEAQ (reference sequence). The CDR3 consists of 16 residues. The CDR3: CASSPRDGRYTGELFF. DNA for the CDR3: TGTGCTAGCAGCCCCCGGGACGGGCGTTACACCGGGGAGCTGTTTTTT.

The chain joins TRBV7-9 to TRBJ2-7; D gene unclear. Germline CDR1 reads SEHNR; CDR2 reads FQNEAQ (reference sequence). The V gene lost 7 bases and the J gene lost 6 bases, with 13 bases spanning the gap. This CDR3 region has 12 residues. The CDR3 reads CASTLLAGEQYF. The CDR3 DNA follows: TGTGCCAGCACCCTTCTGGCCGGCGAGCAGTACTTC.

The chain joins TRBV24-1 to TRBJ2-2, with 9 bases lining up with TRBD2. Germline loops: CDR1 KGHDR, CDR2 SFDVKD. The V gene end was trimmed by 1 base and the J gene end by 1 base; junction bases not matched to a gene: 3. This CDR3 region has 17 residues. The CDR3 loop is CATSDFLAGVNTGELFF. The CDR3 nucleotides are TGTGCCACCAGTGATTTTTTAGCGGGGGTGAACACCGGGGAGCTGTTTTTT.